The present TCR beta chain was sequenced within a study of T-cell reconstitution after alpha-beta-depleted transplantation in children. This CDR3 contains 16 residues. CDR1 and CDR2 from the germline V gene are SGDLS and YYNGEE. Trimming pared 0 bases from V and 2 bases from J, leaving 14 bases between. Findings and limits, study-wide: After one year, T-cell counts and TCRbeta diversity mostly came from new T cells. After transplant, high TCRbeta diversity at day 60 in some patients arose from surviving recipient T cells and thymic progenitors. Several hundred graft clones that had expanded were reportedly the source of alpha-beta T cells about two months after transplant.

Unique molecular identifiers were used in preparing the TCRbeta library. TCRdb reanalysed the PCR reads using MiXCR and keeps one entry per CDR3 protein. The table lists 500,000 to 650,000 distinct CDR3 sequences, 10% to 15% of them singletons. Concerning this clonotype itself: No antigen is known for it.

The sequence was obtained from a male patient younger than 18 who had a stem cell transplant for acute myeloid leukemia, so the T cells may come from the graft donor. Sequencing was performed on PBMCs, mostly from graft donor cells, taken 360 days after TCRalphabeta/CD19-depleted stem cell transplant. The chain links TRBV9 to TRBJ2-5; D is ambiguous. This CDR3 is CASSVVGFPGQETQYF. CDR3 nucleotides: TGTGCCAGCAGCGTAGTAGGATTCCCCGGACAAGAGACCCAGTACTTC.